This T cell receptor (beta chain) comes out of a study of T cell repertoires and HLA-DP antigens. The method was immunoSEQ multiplex PCR; TCRdb's version includes in-frame clones alone and lacks a portion of them. Of 90,000 to 130,000 clones in the sample, approximately 92% were seen once. Between the trimmed V and J ends, which lost 10 bases and 0 bases, there was a span of 13 bases. Germline assignment: CDR1 LNHDA and CDR2 SQIVND (reference sequence). There are 14 residues in the CDR3. For this clone: The antigen is not known.

The chain couples TRBV19 to TRBJ1-3; D ambiguous. This clonotype was obtained from a woman aged 18-30 years in good health and CMV-seronegative. Sequenced: CD4+ T cells from PBMCs. DNA of the CDR3: TGTGCCACTGACGGTAAACCCTCTGGAAACACCATATATTTT. This encodes CATDGKPSGNTIYF.